Listed here are 29 T cell receptor beta chains from one sample, sequenced in a study of cytomegalovirus exposure and HLA in healthy donors. PCR primers comprised 60 Vbeta and 13 Jbeta primers. TCRdb's copy holds only in-frame clones and misses some; the assay was immunoSEQ multiplex PCR. This sample has 190,000 or so clones, with over 75% found just once. The source material was PBMCs. These receptors came from a woman aged 45-65 years in good health and CMV-seropositive.

The gene calls are TRBV7-8 and TRBJ2-1; 9 positions agree with TRBD2. The CDR3 runs to 17 residues. CDR1 and CDR2 (germline): SGHVS, FQNEAQ. With V trimmed by 0 bases and J by 0 bases, 3 bases remained unmatched. Here the CDR3 DNA reads TGTGCCAGCAGCTTAGCGCTGACTAGCGGCTCCTACAATGAGCAGTTCTTC. Translated, it gives CASSLALTSGSYNEQFF.

The chain employs TRBV6-1 and TRBJ1-1; no definite D call. Germline CDR1 and CDR2: MNHNS and SASEGT. This CDR3 has 15 residues. Trimming removed 2 bases from V and 1 base from J, with 11 bases in between. The chain's CDR3 is CASSEYLAPNTEAFF. CDR3 nucleotide sequence: TGTGCCAGCAGTGAATATTTAGCACCGAACACTGAAGCTTTCTTT.

The rearrangement joins TRBV6-1 to TRBJ2-1; TRBD1 is a possible D gene (6 bases). CDR3 size: 15 residues. Per the germline V gene, CDR1 is MNHNS and CDR2 is SASEGT. The V end lost 6 bases, the J end lost 1 base, and 13 bases lay between the germline ends. In DNA, the CDR3 is TGTGCCAGCAGACAAATTGGACAGTCCTACAATGAGCAGTTCTTC. Translation: CASRQIGQSYNEQFF.

The CDR3 region is CATSRASYGDTQYF. CDR3 DNA sequence: TGTGCCACCAGCAGAGCCTCGTACGGAGATACGCAGTATTTT. This chain connects TRBV15 to TRBJ2-3; D not certain. The germline gives CDR1 LNHNV, CDR2 YYDKDF (reference sequence). This CDR3 is 14 amino acids long. The V end was cut by 1 base, the J end by 5 bases, with 10 bases between.

This chain links TRBV5-4 with TRBJ2-6; no clear D. There are 15 residues in the CDR3. From germline, CDR1 is SGHNT and CDR2 YYREEE (reference sequence). Trimming removed 0 bases at V and 2 bases at J, with 6 bases between. The CDR3: CASSLGGTGANVLTF. The CDR3 DNA sequence: TGTGCCAGCAGCTTGGGAGGAACTGGGGCCAACGTCCTGACTTTC.

The genes are TRBV4-2 and TRBJ1-2; D possibly corresponds to TRBD1 (6 bases). Germline-derived CDR1 and CDR2 are LGHNA and YNFKEQ. V dropped 0 bases and J dropped 0 bases, with 14 bases sitting between them. This CDR3 contains 17 residues. The CDR3 bases are TGTGCCAGCAGCCAAGATCTATCAGGGGAAGCTAACTATGGCTACACCTTC. Its protein product is CASSQDLSGEANYGYTF.

The rearrangement uses TRBV15 and TRBJ1-4; D gene ambiguous. The V gene's germline CDR1 is LNHNV and CDR2 YYDKDF (reference sequence). The CDR3 spans 15 residues. Trimming shortened V by 0 bases and J by 13 bases, and 18 bases separated the two germline ends. In DNA form, the CDR3 reads TGTGCCACCAGCAGAGATCCGGCGGGTTTAATGGGACTGTTTTTT. Protein product: CATSRDPAGLMGLFF.

The genes are TRBV11-2 and TRBJ2-3; perhaps TRBD2 as D (5 bases). V was cut by 5 bases and J by 3 bases, with 15 bases left in between. The CDR3 consists of 15 residues. Germline V gene lookup returns CDR1 SGHAT and CDR2 FQNNGV. The CDR3 sequence is CASSRSGRVTDTQYF. The DNA of the CDR3 is TGTGCCAGCAGCCGGAGCGGTCGGGTAACAGATACGCAGTATTTT.

V is TRBV6-5 and J is TRBJ2-4; 7 positions match TRBD1. V lost 6 bases, J lost 1 base, and 6 bases stayed unmatched. This CDR3 spans 15 amino acids. From germline, CDR1 is MNHEY and CDR2 SVGAGI. CDR3 nucleotide sequence: TGTGCCAGCAGATTTGACAGGGCGGCCAAAAACATTCAGTACTTC. Amino acid sequence: CASRFDRAAKNIQYF.

The chain has TRBV5-1 and TRBJ2-7; 10 positions match TRBD2. Trimming at V came to 1 base and at J to 4 bases, leaving 2 bases not matched to a gene. Germline values: CDR1 SGHRS, CDR2 YFSETQ. The CDR3 spans 14 residues. The CDR3 region is CASSLLAGGYEQYF. The CDR3 DNA follows: TGCGCCAGCAGCTTGTTAGCGGGGGGTTACGAGCAGTACTTC.

This clone appeared once. V is TRBV5-4 and J is TRBJ2-3; TRBD2 aligns across 10 bases. Germline loops: CDR1 SGHNT, CDR2 YYREEE (reference sequence). This CDR3 region has 15 residues. V lost 5 bases, J lost 3 bases, and 6 bases stayed unmatched. CDR3 DNA sequence: TGTGCCAGCAGGAAAGCGGGGGGGCGAACAGATACGCAGTATTTT. Protein sequence: CASRKAGGRTDTQYF. Looking up the rest from reference TRBV5-4 and TRBJ2-3 gives the full variable domain: ETGVTQSPTHLIKTRGQQVTLRCSSQSGHNTVSWYQQALGQGPQFIFQYYREEENGRGNFPPRFSGLQFPNYSSELNVNALELDDSALYLCASRKAGGRTDTQYFGPGTRLTVL.

This clone was detected a few times. V is TRBV4-1 and J is TRBJ2-1; no reliable D call. The CDR3 has 14 amino acids. Germline V CDR1 and CDR2: MGHRA, YSYEKL. Between the trimmed V and J ends, which lost 0 bases and 7 bases, there was a span of 10 bases. The CDR3 loop reads CASSQDMRSNEQFF. The CDR3 region has the DNA TGCGCCAGCAGCCAAGATATGCGGTCAAATGAGCAGTTCTTC.

The chain employs TRBV5-6 and TRBJ1-5; possible D gene TRBD1, 5 bases. V gave up 0 bases and J gave up 2 bases, with 6 bases separating them. Germline V gene data show CDR1 as SGHDT and CDR2 as YYEEEE. The CDR3 totals 14 residues. The DNA for the CDR3 is TGTGCCAGCAGCTTGGCAGGGCGCAATCAGCCCCAGCATTTT. Translated: CASSLAGRNQPQHF.

The V gene is TRBV2, the J gene TRBJ2-3; 13 nucleotides match TRBD2. Germline loops: CDR1 SNHLY, CDR2 FYNNEI. The CDR3 consists of 14 residues. The ends lost 6 bases at V and 5 bases at J; junction bases unmatched: 2. The CDR3 loop is CASSTSGGVDTQYF. CDR3 nucleotides: TGTGCCAGCAGCACTAGCGGGGGGGTAGATACGCAGTATTTT.

The rearrangement links TRBV7-2 to TRBJ2-3; 8 bases match TRBD2. Losses at the gene ends were 5 bases for V and 6 bases for J; bases not matched to a gene: 10. From germline, CDR1 is SGHTA and CDR2 FQGNSA. This CDR3 comprises 15 residues. CDR3 sequence (DNA): TGTGCCAGCAGCCCCGGGGGGGGCCAGGTTGATACGCAGTATTTT. This gives the protein CASSPGGGQVDTQYF.

The rearrangement uses TRBV18 and TRBJ1-6; 8 bases line up with TRBD1. Losses at the gene ends were 5 bases for V and 3 bases for J; bases not matched to a gene: 6. Looked up from germline, CDR1 is KGHSH and CDR2 is LQKENI. This CDR3 has 16 residues. CDR3 in amino acids: CASSGQGTVYNSPLHF. Here the CDR3 DNA reads TGTGCCAGCTCAGGACAGGGCACAGTCTATAATTCACCCCTCCACTTT.

The rearrangement uses TRBV7-6 and TRBJ2-5; unclear D gene. The V end lost 3 bases, the J end lost 2 bases, and 7 bases lay between the germline ends. CDR1 and CDR2 (germline): SGHVS, FNYEAQ. CDR3 length: 13 residues. CDR3 region: CASSFQQQETQYF. The CDR3 DNA follows: TGTGCCAGCAGCTTTCAACAGCAAGAGACCCAGTACTTC.

The gene calls are TRBV10-2 and TRBJ2-7; 8 bases fit TRBD1. Germline assignment: CDR1 WSHSY and CDR2 SAAADI. The trim removed 6 bases at V and 3 bases at J, leaving 7 bases unmatched. The CDR3 consists of 14 residues. The CDR3 sequence: CASSPGQDVYEQYF. The CDR3 DNA sequence: TGCGCCAGCAGCCCGGGACAGGATGTCTACGAGCAGTACTTC.

This chain links TRBV7-9 with TRBJ2-5; 11 nucleotides agree with TRBD1. After removal of 4 bases from V and 4 bases from J, the junction contained 2 bases not matched to a gene. This CDR3 has 14 amino acids. Germline CDR1 SEHNR, CDR2 FQNEAQ (reference sequence). The DNA for the CDR3 is TGTGCCAGCAGCTCGGACAGGGGGCGAGAGACCCAGTACTTC. Translating it yields CASSSDRGRETQYF.

The V gene is TRBV4-3, the J gene TRBJ2-5; 7 nucleotides agree with TRBD1. The germline gives CDR1 LGHNA, CDR2 YSLEER. The trim removed 0 bases at V and 5 bases at J, leaving 6 bases unmatched. The CDR3 consists of 15 residues. The CDR3: CASSQERGLGETQYF. The DNA for the CDR3 is TGCGCCAGCAGCCAAGAGAGGGGGCTCGGGGAGACCCAGTACTTC.

The genes are TRBV5-3 and TRBJ2-5; 7 bases map to TRBD1. Matching the DNA end better, TRBJ2-7 makes the J call doubtful. TRBV5-3 falls under the ORF class, with uncertain function. The CDR3 runs to 17 residues. CDR3 protein: CARSFAVTGFIPYEQYF. The CDR3 coding sequence is TGTGCCAGAAGCTTTGCGGTGACAGGGTTTATACCCTACGAGCAGTACTTC.

This clone is a singleton in its sample. CDR3 sequence reads: CASSRGLMPYNEQFF. In DNA form, the CDR3 reads TGTGCCAGCAGCCGGGGACTCATGCCCTACAATGAGCAGTTCTTC. The chain combines TRBV5-6 with TRBJ2-1; perhaps TRBD2 as D (6 bases). Trimming took 4 bases from V and 2 from J, leaving 13 bases between them. The CDR3 consists of 15 residues. Germline CDR1 SGHDT, CDR2 YYEEEE. The full variable domain, with the rest looked up from reference TRBV5-6 and TRBJ2-1, is DAGVTQSPTHLIKTRGQQVTLRCSPKSGHDTVSWYQQALGQGPQFIFQYYEEEERQRGNFPDRFSGHQFPNYSSELNVNALLLGDSALYLCASSRGLMPYNEQFFGPGTRLTVL.

V gene TRBV23-1 combines with J gene TRBJ2-7; TRBD1 agrees at 9 bases. TRBV23-1 belongs to the ORF category, with a function that is uncertain. The trim removed 5 bases at V and 6 bases at J, leaving 20 bases unmatched. The CDR3 length is 18 residues. This CDR3 is CASSFLRDRELLAAEQYF. The CDR3, as DNA: TGCGCCAGCAGTTTTCTCCGGGACAGGGAACTATTAGCGGCCGAGCAGTACTTC.

This clone was detected a few times. The V gene is TRBV6-5, the J gene TRBJ2-2; D is perhaps TRBD1 (6 bases). Per the germline V gene, CDR1 is MNHEY and CDR2 is SVGAGI. Trimming took off 8 bases at V and 3 bases at J, with 13 bases between the two ends. The CDR3 is 14 amino acids. The CDR3 coding sequence is TGTGCCAGCCAGCAGGACAGAGACACCGGGGAGCTGTTTTTT. Protein: CASQQDRDTGELFF.

V is TRBV4-2 and J is TRBJ2-5, with D perhaps TRBD2 (6 bases). V lost 6 bases and J lost 1, with 9 bases in between. CDR3 length equals 13 residues. The germline gives CDR1 LGHNA, CDR2 YNFKEQ. CDR3 amino acids: CASSLAIQETQYF. The CDR3 coding sequence is TGTGCCAGCAGTCTAGCGATCCAAGAGACCCAGTACTTC.

This clone was observed once. The V and J genes are TRBV5-1 and TRBJ2-1, with TRBD1 as a possible D gene (5 bases). Trimming removed 4 bases at V and 2 bases at J, with 10 bases between. The CDR3 sequence is 14 residues long. Germline CDR1 and CDR2: SGHRS and YFSETQ. The CDR3 spells CASSDSLAYNEQFF. The CDR3 DNA reads as TGCGCCAGCAGCGACAGCCTCGCCTACAATGAGCAGTTCTTC.

The gene calls are TRBV7-3 and TRBJ1-1, with a weak D call TRBD1 (6 bases). The V and J ends lost 0 bases and 11 bases respectively, with 13 bases between them. The CDR3 totals 13 residues. Germline CDR1 reads SGHTA; CDR2 reads FQGTGA. The CDR3 reads CASSLTPGAVAFF. CDR3 nucleotides: TGTGCCAGCAGCTTAACCCCAGGGGCGGTGGCTTTCTTT. Using reference TRBV7-3 and TRBJ1-1 for the parts outside the CDR3, the full variable domain is GAGVSQTPSNKVTEKGKYVELRCDPISGHTALYWYRQSLGQGPEFLIYFQGTGAADDSGLPNDRFFAVRPEGSVSTLKIQRTERGDSAVYLCASSLTPGAVAFFGQGTRLTVV.

The chain uses TRBV7-2 and TRBJ1-5; 8 bases map to TRBD1. Trimming cost V 5 bases and J 0 bases; bases outside gene matches: 3. The CDR3 has 15 amino acids. Per germline, CDR1 SGHTA and CDR2 FQGNSA. DNA for the CDR3: TGTGCCAGCAGCCTGACAGGGGATAGCAATCAGCCCCAGCATTTT. Its protein is CASSLTGDSNQPQHF.

This chain uses TRBV6-5 with TRBJ2-5; 10 bases line up with TRBD1. V shed 6 bases and J 5 bases; nucleotides not matched to a gene: 6. The germline V gene has CDR1 MNHEY and CDR2 SVGAGI. CDR3 length: 14 residues. CDR3 bases: TGTGCCAGCAGGAAGACAGGGGGCGCGGAGACCCAGTACTTC. Translation gives CASRKTGGAETQYF.